One sample yielded the 7 T cell receptor beta chains listed below, sequenced in a study of T cell clonality in common variable immunodeficiency. TCRdb's copy holds only in-frame clones and misses some; the assay was immunoSEQ multiplex PCR. This record lists some 53,000 clones, none seen once only, and the top ten clones contain around 3.7%. The sample comprised peripheral blood mononuclear cells. The receptors here all came from a person aged 18-70 years in good health.

This clone was seen at least ten times. Coverage ceases 3 residues before the CDR3 finishes, and the germline J gene fills in the end. This chain links TRBV7-8 with TRBJ1-5; D perhaps matches TRBD1 (5 bases). V lost 4 bases and J lost 6, with 7 bases in between. From germline, CDR1 is SGHVS and CDR2 FQNEAQ. The CDR3 has 12 residues. The part of the CDR3 DNA that was read is TGTGCCAGCAGCTCGGGACTTCAGCCC. Its translation is CASSSGLQP. The full CDR3 protein is CASSSGLQPQHF.

This clone was seen repeatedly, ten times or more. The read falls 3 residues short of the CDR3 end, and the missing part is taken from the germline J gene. The chain recombines TRBV4-2 with TRBJ2-7; TRBD2 agrees at 16 bases. Germline V gives CDR1 LGHNA, CDR2 YNFKEQ. V was clipped by 3 bases and J by 0 bases; unmatched bases: 2. This CDR3 is built from 17 residues. CDR3 residues: CASSQGLAGGTSYEQYF. Partial CDR3 DNA: TGTGCCAGCAGCCAGGGACTAGCGGGAGGGACCTCCTACGAG.

This clone was seen a handful of times. The CDR3 end falls 3 residues outside the read, so it is completed with the germline J gene. V usage is TRBV7-6 and J usage is TRBJ2-1; TRBD1 is a possible D gene (6 bases). This CDR3 comprises 16 residues. CDR1 SGHVS and CDR2 FNYEAQ come from the germline V gene. The V end was cut by 0 bases, the J end by 4 bases, with 13 bases between. The CDR3 protein is CASSLAPGQKYNEQFF. The CDR3 bases that were read are TGTGCCAGCAGCTTAGCCCCAGGACAGAAGTACAATGAG.

This clone occurred many times. The DNA ends 3 residues before the CDR3 does, and the rest of the CDR3 is filled in from the germline J gene. The rearrangement joins TRBV19 to TRBJ2-5, with D possibly TRBD1 on 5 matching bases. CDR3 length equals 16 residues. CDR1 and CDR2 (germline): LNHDA, SQIVND (reference sequence). V was trimmed by 3 bases and J by 5 bases, leaving 19 bases between them. The CDR3 here is CASSIRRRVGLETQYF. CDR3 bases read: TGTGCCAGTAGTATTCGTCGCAGGGTGGGATTGGAGACC.

Ten or more counts support this clone. The read ends 3 residues shy of where the CDR3 ends; the end is completed using the germline J gene. V and J are TRBV19 and TRBJ1-2, with D possibly matching TRBD1 (5 bases). The CDR3 is 17 residues long. Trimming stripped 3 bases from V and 1 base from J, with 18 bases between. CDR1 is LNHDA, CDR2 SQIVND, per germline (reference sequence). The CDR3 loop reads CASSIRDWQTYNYGYTF. The CDR3 DNA, read in part, is TGTGCCAGTAGTATCCGGGACTGGCAGACATATAACTATGGC.

This clone was recorded many times. The missing CDR3 end, 3 residues past where the read stops, is filled in from the germline J gene. The J gene is TRBJ2-1, the V gene TRBV2; TRBD2 aligns across 15 bases. The CDR3 is 14 residues long. The V and J ends lost 4 bases and 9 bases, in that order; junction bases with no gene match: 1. CDR1 SNHLY and CDR2 FYNNEI come from the germline V gene. CDR3 bases read: TGTGCCAGCAGTGGGACTAGCGGGAGGGCTGAG. Protein product: CASSGTSGRAE. The whole CDR3 sequence is CASSGTSGRAEQFF.

This clone was seen repeatedly, ten times or more. The observed sequence ends 3 residues before the CDR3 terminus, with the missing tail filled in from the germline J gene. The chain couples TRBV19 to TRBJ2-1; TRBD1 matches at 9 bases. The CDR3 is 16 amino acids. V lost 3 bases and J lost 0; bases outside the gene matches: 3. The V gene's germline CDR1 is LNHDA and CDR2 SQIVND (reference sequence). The CDR3 DNA, read in part, is TGTGCCAGTAGTATGGGACAGGGACGCTCCTACAATGAG. This codes for CASSMGQGRSYNE. The whole CDR3 sequence is CASSMGQGRSYNEQFF.